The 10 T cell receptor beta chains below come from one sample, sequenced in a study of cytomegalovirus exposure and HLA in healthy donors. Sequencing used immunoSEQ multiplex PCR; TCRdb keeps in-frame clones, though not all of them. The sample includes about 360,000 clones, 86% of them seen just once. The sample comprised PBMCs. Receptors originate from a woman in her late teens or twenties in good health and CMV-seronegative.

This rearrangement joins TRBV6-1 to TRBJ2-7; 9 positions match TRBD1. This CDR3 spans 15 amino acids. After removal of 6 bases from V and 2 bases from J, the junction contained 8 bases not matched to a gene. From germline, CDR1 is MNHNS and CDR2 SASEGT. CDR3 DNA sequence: TGTGCCAGCAGGGGACCGGGACAGGGCACCTACGAGCAGTACTTC. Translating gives CASRGPGQGTYEQYF.

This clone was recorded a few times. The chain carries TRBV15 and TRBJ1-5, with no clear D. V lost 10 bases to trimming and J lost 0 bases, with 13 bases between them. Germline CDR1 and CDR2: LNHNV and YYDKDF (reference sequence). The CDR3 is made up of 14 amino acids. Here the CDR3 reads CAIQRRDSNQPQHF. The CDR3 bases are TGTGCCATCCAGCGGCGGGATAGCAATCAGCCCCAGCATTTT.

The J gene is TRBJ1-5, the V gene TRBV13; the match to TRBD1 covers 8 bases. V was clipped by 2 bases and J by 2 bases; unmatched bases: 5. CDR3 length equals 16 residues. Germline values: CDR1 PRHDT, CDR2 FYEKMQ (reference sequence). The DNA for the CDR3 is TGTGCCAGCAGCTTAAGAGGACAGGGCGGCAATCAGCCCCAGCATTTT. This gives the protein CASSLRGQGGNQPQHF.

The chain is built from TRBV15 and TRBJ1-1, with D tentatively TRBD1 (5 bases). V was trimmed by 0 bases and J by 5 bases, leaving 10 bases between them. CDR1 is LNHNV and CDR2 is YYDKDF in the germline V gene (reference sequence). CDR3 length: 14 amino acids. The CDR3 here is CATSRDSGGTEAFF. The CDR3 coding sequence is TGTGCCACCAGCAGAGACTCCGGGGGTACTGAAGCTTTCTTT.

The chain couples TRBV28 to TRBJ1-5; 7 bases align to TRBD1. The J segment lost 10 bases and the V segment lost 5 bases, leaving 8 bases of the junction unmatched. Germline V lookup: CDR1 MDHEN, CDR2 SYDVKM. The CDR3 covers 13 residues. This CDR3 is CASSPRRGLPQHF. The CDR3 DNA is TGTGCCAGCAGTCCCAGGAGGGGGCTACCCCAGCATTTT. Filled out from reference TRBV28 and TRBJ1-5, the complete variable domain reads DVKVTQSSRYLVKRTGEKVFLECVQDMDHENMFWYRQDPGLGLRLIYFSYDVKMKEKGDIPEGYSVSREKKERFSLILESASTNQTSMYLCASSPRRGLPQHFGDGTRLSIL.

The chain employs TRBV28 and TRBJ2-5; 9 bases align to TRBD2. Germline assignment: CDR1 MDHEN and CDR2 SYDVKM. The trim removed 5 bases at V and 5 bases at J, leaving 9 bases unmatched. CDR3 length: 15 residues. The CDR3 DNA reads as TGTGCCAGCAGTCCAGCTAGCGGGAAAGGGGAGACCCAGTACTTC. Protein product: CASSPASGKGETQYF.

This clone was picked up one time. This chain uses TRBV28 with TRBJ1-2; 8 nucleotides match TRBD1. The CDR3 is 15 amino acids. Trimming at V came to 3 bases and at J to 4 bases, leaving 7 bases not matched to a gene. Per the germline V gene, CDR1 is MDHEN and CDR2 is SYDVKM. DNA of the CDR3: TGTGCCAGCAGTTTGAGGCAGGGGGCGGGCTATGGCTACACCTTC. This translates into CASSLRQGAGYGYTF.

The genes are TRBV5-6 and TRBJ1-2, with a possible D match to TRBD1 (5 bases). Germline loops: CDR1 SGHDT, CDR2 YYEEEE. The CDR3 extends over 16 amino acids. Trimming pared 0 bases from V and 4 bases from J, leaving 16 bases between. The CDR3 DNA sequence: TGTGCCAGCAGCTTGGCCCCCCCGCGAAGGGGCTATGGCTACACCTTC. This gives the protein CASSLAPPRRGYGYTF.

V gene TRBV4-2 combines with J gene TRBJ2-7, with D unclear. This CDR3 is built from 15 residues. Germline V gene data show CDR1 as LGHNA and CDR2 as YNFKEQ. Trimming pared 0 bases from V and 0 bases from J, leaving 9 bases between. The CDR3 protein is CASSQEPGISYEQYF. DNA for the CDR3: TGTGCCAGCAGCCAAGAACCAGGAATCTCCTACGAGCAGTACTTC.

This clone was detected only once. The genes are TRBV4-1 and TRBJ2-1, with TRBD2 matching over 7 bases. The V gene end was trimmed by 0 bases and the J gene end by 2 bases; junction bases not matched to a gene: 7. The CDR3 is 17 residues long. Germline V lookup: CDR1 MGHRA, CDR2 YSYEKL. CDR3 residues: CASSQDLSSGPYNEQFF. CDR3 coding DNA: TGCGCCAGCAGCCAAGATTTGTCTAGCGGCCCCTACAATGAGCAGTTCTTC.